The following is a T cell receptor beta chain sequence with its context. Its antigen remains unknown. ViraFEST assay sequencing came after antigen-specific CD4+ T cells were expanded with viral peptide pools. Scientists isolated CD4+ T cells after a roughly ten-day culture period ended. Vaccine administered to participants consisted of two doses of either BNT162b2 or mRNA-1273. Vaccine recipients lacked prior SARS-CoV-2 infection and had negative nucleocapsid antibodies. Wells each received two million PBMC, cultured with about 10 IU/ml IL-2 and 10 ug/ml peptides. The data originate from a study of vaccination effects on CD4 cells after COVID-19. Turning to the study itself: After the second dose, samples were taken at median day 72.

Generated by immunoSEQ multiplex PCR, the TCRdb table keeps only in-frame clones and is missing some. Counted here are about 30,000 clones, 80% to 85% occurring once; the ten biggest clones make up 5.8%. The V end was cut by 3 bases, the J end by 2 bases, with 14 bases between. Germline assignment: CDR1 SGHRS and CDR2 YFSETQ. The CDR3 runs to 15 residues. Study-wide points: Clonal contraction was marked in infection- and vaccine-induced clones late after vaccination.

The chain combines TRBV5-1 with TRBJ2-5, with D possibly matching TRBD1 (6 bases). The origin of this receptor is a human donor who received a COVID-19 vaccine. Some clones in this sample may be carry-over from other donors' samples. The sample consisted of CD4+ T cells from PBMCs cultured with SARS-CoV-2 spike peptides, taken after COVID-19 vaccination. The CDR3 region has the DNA TGCGCCAGCAGCTCATCCGGGACATATCAAGAGACCCAGTACTTC. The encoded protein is CASSSSGTYQETQYF.